This TCR beta chain was sequenced for a study of blood T cell repertoires in COVID-19. Original methodology: Estimates of nucleated cell counts were drawn from the amplification of reference gene primers. Only in-frame clones appear in the TCRdb table, and some are missing; sequencing was by immunoSEQ multiplex PCR. D and trimming were read from the DNA, whereas the V and J calls and clone size are those reported in that table. The repertoire consists of about 50,000 clones, with 70% to 80% occurring once and the leading ten covering about 6.1%. Per germline, CDR1 SNHLY and CDR2 FYNNEI. V gave up 9 bases and J gave up 4 bases, with 13 bases separating them. The CDR3 runs to 13 residues.

Sequences were obtained from PBMCs or T cells enriched from blood (not recorded which). This receptor was identified in a woman aged 50 to 65 with acute COVID-19. The chain combines TRBV2 with TRBJ1-5, with D maybe TRBD1 (5 bases). The CDR3 sequence is CASTFQGNQPQHF. The CDR3 region has the DNA TGTGCCAGTACATTCCAGGGTAATCAGCCCCAGCATTTT.